A selection of T cell receptor beta chains follows, all from one sample in a study of graft-versus-host responses after intestinal transplantation. No antigen has been identified for these receptors. Repertoires were generated with immunoSEQ multiplex PCR, while TCRdb's copy carries only in-frame clones and drops some. The sample records about 130,000 clones, around 94% being singletons. The sequences come from unstimulated CD4+ T cells sorted from spleen or lymph node cells, collected before intestinal transplant. These receptors were obtained from a human donor who received an intestinal transplant. The CDR3 runs from the conserved cysteine through the conserved F or W. The D gene is left open where the match is weak. A row's size may be missing; if present it is once, few, many or a size class.

D,size,J,V,CDR3,DNA
NA,NA,TRBJ2-2,TRBV29-1,CSAAYYEGELFF,TGCAGCGCCGCTTACTACGAGGGGGAGCTGTTTTTT
NA,NA,TRBJ2-1,TRBV18,CASSPNSLASSWGYNEQFF,TGTGCCAGCTCACCAAACTCACTAGCCTCCTCATGGGGCTACAATGAGCAGTTCTTC
TRBD1,NA,TRBJ2-7,TRBV5-1,CASSSQGLQLYEQYF,TGCGCCAGCAGCTCACAGGGGCTCCAACTCTACGAGCAGTACTTC
NA,NA,TRBJ2-7,TRBV10-3,CAISGTRPSYEQYF,TGTGCCATCAGTGGGACACGTCCATCCTACGAGCAGTACTTC
TRBD1,once,TRBJ1-2,TRBV5-1,CASSFQGAGGYTF,TGCGCCAGCAGCTTTCAGGGGGCGGGTGGCTACACCTTC
TRBD2,few,TRBJ2-7,TRBV6-6,CASRANTGLAVYEQYF,TGTGCCAGCAGAGCTAACACGGGACTAGCAGTTTACGAGCAGTACTTC
TRBD1,NA,TRBJ2-2,TRBV12-5,CASGFRAGGRAGELFF,TGTGCTAGTGGTTTTCGGGCAGGGGGAAGGGCCGGGGAGCTGTTTTTT
TRBD2,NA,TRBJ2-7,TRBV6-5,CASSSPTGGVYEQYF,TGTGCCAGCAGTTCTCCGACTGGGGGGGTATACGAGCAGTACTTC
TRBD1,NA,TRBJ1-5,TRBV2,CASSSGTGGPQHF,TGTGCCAGCAGCTCCGGGACAGGGGGGCCCCAGCATTTT
TRBD1,once,TRBJ2-7,TRBV7-8,CASSPGTGLYEQYF,TGTGCCAGCAGCCCCGGGACAGGGCTCTACGAGCAGTACTTC
NA,NA,TRBJ1-2,TRBV2,CASSGGFVGYTF,TGTGCCAGCAGTGGAGGGTTCGTTGGCTACACCTTC
NA,NA,TRBJ2-3,TRBV5-1,CASSLAMAGTYTDTQYF,TGCGCCAGCAGCTTGGCCATGGCAGGGACGTACACAGATACGCAGTATTTT
TRBD2,NA,TRBJ2-3,TRBV7-9,CASPTSRETDTQYF,TGTGCCAGCCCGACTAGCCGTGAAACAGATACGCAGTATTTT
TRBD1,NA,TRBJ1-2,TRBV6-5,CASTGDRVGYGYTF,TGTGCCAGCACCGGGGACAGGGTAGGCTATGGCTACACCTTC
TRBD1,NA,TRBJ1-2,TRBV5-4,CASSFRQGPTPYGYTF,TGTGCCAGCAGCTTCCGACAGGGTCCTACCCCCTATGGCTACACCTTC
NA,NA,TRBJ1-5,TRBV10-3,CAISETDQPQHF,TGTGCCATCAGTGAGACAGATCAGCCCCAGCATTTT
NA,NA,TRBJ1-1,TRBV7-6,CASSLGTATSNTEAFF,TGTGCCAGCAGCCTCGGGACTGCAACTTCGAACACTGAAGCTTTCTTT
NA,NA,TRBJ1-3,TRBV7-9,CASSFADFSGNTIYF,TGTGCCAGCAGCTTTGCAGATTTCTCTGGAAACACCATATATTTT
NA,NA,TRBJ1-1,TRBV7-2,CASSFQMIPNTEAFF,TGTGCCAGCAGCTTCCAGATGATCCCGAACACTGAAGCTTTCTTT
NA,NA,TRBJ1-1,TRBV7-9,CASSLRREAEAFF,TGTGCCAGCAGCTTACGGCGGGAGGCTGAAGCTTTCTTT
NA,NA,TRBJ2-5,TRBV11-3,CASSLVGGQETQYF,TGTGCCAGCAGCTTAGTTGGGGGGCAAGAGACCCAGTACTTC
NA,NA,TRBJ1-5,TRBV9,CAIPLGRGNQPQHF,TGTGCCATCCCCCTCGGGAGGGGGAATCAGCCCCAGCATTTT
NA,NA,TRBJ1-2,TRBV7-9,CASSFDAYGYTF,TGTGCCAGCAGCTTCGACGCCTATGGCTACACCTTC
TRBD1,NA,TRBJ2-2,TRBV11-3,CASNQGQITGELFF,TGTGCCAGCAACCAGGGACAGATCACCGGGGAGCTGTTTTTT
NA,NA,TRBJ2-6,TRBV4-1,CASSQRFGQGISGANVLTF,TGCGCCAGCAGCCAGAGGTTCGGGCAGGGGATTTCTGGGGCCAACGTCCTGACTTTC
TRBD2,NA,TRBJ2-7,TRBV5-5,CASSLASGGREQYF,TGTGCCAGCAGCCTAGCTAGCGGGGGGAGGGAGCAGTACTTC
TRBD1,NA,TRBJ1-2,TRBV7-8,CASSSDRGYGYTF,TGTGCCAGCAGCTCCGACAGGGGATATGGCTACACCTTC
NA,NA,TRBJ2-3,TRBV7-2,CASSLERQSDTQYF,TGTGCCAGCAGCTTAGAACGACAGTCAGATACGCAGTATTTT
NA,NA,TRBJ2-2,TRBV2,CASSSVDTGELFF,TGTGCCAGCAGTAGCGTTGACACCGGGGAGCTGTTTTTT
NA,NA,TRBJ1-1,TRBV10-3,CASTMTANTEAFF,TGTGCCTCAACCATGACAGCGAACACTGAAGCTTTCTTT
TRBD2,NA,TRBJ2-7,TRBV7-2,CASSNEAGTTYEQYF,TGTGCCAGCAGCAACGAAGCCGGGACTACCTACGAGCAGTACTTC
NA,once,TRBJ2-5,TRBV19,CASSIVGRETQYF,TGTGCCAGTAGTATCGTGGGCCGGGAGACCCAGTACTTC
NA,NA,TRBJ1-2,TRBV18,CASSPKEGKNYGYTF,TGTGCCAGCTCACCAAAGGAGGGAAAAAACTATGGCTACACCTTC
TRBD2,NA,TRBJ2-5,TRBV10-3,CAISKGLAGGQETQYF,TGTGCCATCAGTAAAGGACTAGCGGGGGGGCAAGAGACCCAGTACTTC
TRBD1,NA,TRBJ2-5,TRBV11-3,CASSPRTGAWETQYF,TGTGCCAGCAGCCCCCGGACAGGGGCATGGGAGACCCAGTACTTC
NA,once,TRBJ1-4,TRBV18,CASSPGEMDEKLFF,TGTGCCAGCTCACCAGGGGAGATGGATGAAAAACTGTTTTTT
TRBD1,NA,TRBJ2-1,TRBV7-8,CASSLALGTVREQFF,TGTGCCAGCAGCTTAGCGCTGGGGACAGTACGGGAGCAGTTCTTC
NA,NA,TRBJ1-6,TRBV7-9,CASSPRDTVQSPLHF,TGTGCCAGCAGCCCTCGGGACACCGTTCAATCACCCCTCCACTTT
NA,few,TRBJ2-1,TRBV5-1,CASSPLAYVHEQFF,TGCGCCAGCAGCCCACTAGCTTATGTCCATGAGCAGTTCTTC
NA,NA,TRBJ1-2,TRBV30,CAWSAGYRDGYTF,TGTGCCTGGAGTGCGGGGTACAGGGATGGCTACACCTTC
NA,NA,TRBJ2-7,TRBV2,CASRAGTQTYEQYF,TGTGCCAGCAGGGCCGGGACACAGACCTACGAGCAGTACTTC
NA,NA,TRBJ2-7,TRBV2,CASSAGRGPSYEQYF,TGTGCCAGCAGTGCGGGGCGGGGCCCTTCGTACGAGCAGTACTTC
NA,NA,TRBJ2-5,TRBV7-8,CASSSQETQYF,TGTGCCAGCAGCTCCCAAGAGACCCAGTACTTC
TRBD2,NA,TRBJ2-5,TRBV6-5,CASSRLALETQYF,TGTGCCAGCAGCCGACTAGCTCTTGAGACCCAGTACTTC
TRBD1,NA,TRBJ1-2,TRBV18,CASSRGQGNYGYTF,TGTGCCAGCTCTCGTGGACAGGGAAACTATGGCTACACCTTC
NA,NA,TRBJ2-3,TRBV7-9,CASSLGPTGPTTDTQYF,TGTGCCAGCAGCTTAGGCCCGACAGGCCCAACCACAGATACGCAGTATTTT
NA,NA,TRBJ2-7,TRBV4-2,CASSQGEASSYEQYF,TGTGCCAGCAGCCAAGGGGAGGCGAGCTCCTACGAGCAGTACTTC
TRBD1,NA,TRBJ1-4,TRBV5-1,CASSRGDRGQGEKLFF,TGCGCCAGCAGCAGGGGCGACAGGGGGCAGGGTGAAAAACTGTTTTTT
NA,NA,TRBJ1-1,TRBV20-1,CSAKGRVKAFF,TGCAGTGCTAAGGGAAGGGTGAAGGCTTTCTTT
TRBD1,NA,TRBJ1-1,TRBV7-8,CASSRQGASNTEAFF,TGTGCCAGCAGCCGGCAGGGGGCTTCGAACACTGAAGCTTTCTTT
NA,NA,TRBJ2-5,TRBV4-2,CASSQETRETQYF,TGTGCCAGCAGCCAAGAAACGAGAGAGACCCAGTACTTC
NA,NA,TRBJ2-3,TRBV10-1,CASSEFGTSTDTQYF,TGCGCCAGCAGTGAGTTTGGGACTAGCACAGATACGCAGTATTTT
NA,NA,TRBJ2-7,TRBV5-6,CASSLLQASVHEQYF,TGTGCCAGCAGCTTGCTACAGGCTTCTGTCCACGAGCAGTACTTC